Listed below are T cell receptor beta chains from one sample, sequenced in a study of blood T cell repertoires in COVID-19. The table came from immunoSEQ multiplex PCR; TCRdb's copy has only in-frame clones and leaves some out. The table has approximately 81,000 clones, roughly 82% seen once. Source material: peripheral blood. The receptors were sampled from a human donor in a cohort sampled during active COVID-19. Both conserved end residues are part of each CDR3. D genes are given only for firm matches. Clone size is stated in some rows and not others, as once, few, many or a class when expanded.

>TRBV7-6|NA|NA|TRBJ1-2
TGTGCCAGCAGCTTAGCTAGTGGGACACATAACTATGGCTACACCTTC
CASSLASGTHNYGYTF
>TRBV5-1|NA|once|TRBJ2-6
TGCGCCAGCTCCGAGTTTGGTTTTGGGGCCAACGTCCTGACTTTC
CASSEFGFGANVLTF
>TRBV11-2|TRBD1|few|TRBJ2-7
TGTGCCAGCAGCTACCGGACAGGGTGGGCTTACGAGCAGTACTTC
CASSYRTGWAYEQYF
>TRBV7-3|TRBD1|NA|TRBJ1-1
TGTGCCAGCAGCGCAGGGGGTACGCACACTGAAGCTTTCTTT
CASSAGGTHTEAFF
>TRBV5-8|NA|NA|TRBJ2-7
TGTGCCAGCAGCTCGGACAGTACCTACGAGCAGTACTTC
CASSSDSTYEQYF
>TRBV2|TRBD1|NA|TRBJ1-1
TGTGCCAGCAGGGAGACAGGGGGGTTCGCTGAAGCTTTCTTT
CASRETGGFAEAFF
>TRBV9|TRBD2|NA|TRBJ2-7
TGTGCCAGCAGTGAATATGGACTAGCGGGGACCAACTACGAGCAGTACTTC
CASSEYGLAGTNYEQYF
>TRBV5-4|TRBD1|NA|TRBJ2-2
TGTGCCAGCAGCTTGGGAACTGGACAGGGTACCGGGGAGCTGTTTTTT
CASSLGTGQGTGELFF
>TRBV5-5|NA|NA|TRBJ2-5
TGTGCCAGCACCACCCCCCGGGGAGAAGAGACCCAGTACTTC
CASTTPRGEETQYF
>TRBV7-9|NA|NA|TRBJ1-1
TGTGCCAGCAGCTTAAGGGGTTCGGACACTGAAGCTTTCTTT
CASSLRGSDTEAFF
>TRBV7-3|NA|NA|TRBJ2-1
TGTGCCAGCAGCGCCCAGAGGAGGGGACAGAGGTCCTACAATGAGCAGTTCTTC
CASSAQRRGQRSYNEQFF
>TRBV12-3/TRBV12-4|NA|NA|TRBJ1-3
TGTGCCAGCAGTTCGGGAGTCCGAAACACCATATATTTT
CASSSGVRNTIYF
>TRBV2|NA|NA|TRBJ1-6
TGTGCCAGCACAGGCAGGGCTACTAATTCACCCCTCCACTTT
CASTGRATNSPLHF
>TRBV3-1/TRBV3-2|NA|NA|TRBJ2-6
TGTGCCAGCAGGGTCCAGGGTCCACGGGACTCCGTCCTGACTTTC
CASRVQGPRDSVLTF
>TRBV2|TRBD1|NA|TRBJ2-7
TGTGCCAGCGGTAAAGGGACAGGGCCCACCTACGAGCAGTACTTC
CASGKGTGPTYEQYF
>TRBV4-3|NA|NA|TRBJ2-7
TGCGCCAGCAGCACTACAGGGAGTAACGAGCAGTACTTC
CASSTTGSNEQYF
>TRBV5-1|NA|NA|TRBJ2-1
TGCGCCAGCAGCTTGGATAGGACAGACTCCTACAATGAGCAGTTCTTC
CASSLDRTDSYNEQFF
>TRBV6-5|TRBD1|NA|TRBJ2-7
TGTGCCAGCAGGTCCGGGACAGGGATCAACGAGCAGTACTTC
CASRSGTGINEQYF
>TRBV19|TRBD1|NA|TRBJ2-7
TGTGCCAGTAGTCATCGCCTCCCGGGACAGGGTTCCCACGAGCAGTACTTC
CASSHRLPGQGSHEQYF
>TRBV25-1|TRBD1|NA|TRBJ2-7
TGTGCCAGCAAGGGACAGGGAACCTACGAGCAGTACTTC
CASKGQGTYEQYF
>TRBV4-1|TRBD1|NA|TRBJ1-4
TGCGCCAGCAGCACAGACAGGGAGGCTGAAAAACTGTTTTTT
CASSTDREAEKLFF
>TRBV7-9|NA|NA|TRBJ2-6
TGTGCCAGCAGTTACTCGAGCTCTGGGGCCAACGTCCTGACTTTC
CASSYSSSGANVLTF
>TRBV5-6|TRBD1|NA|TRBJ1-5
TGTGCCAGCAAGCGGACAGGGGTTAGCAATCAGCCCCAGCATTTT
CASKRTGVSNQPQHF
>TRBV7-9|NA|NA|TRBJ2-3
TGTGCCAGCAGCTTACAGGGAAGCACAGATACGCAGTATTTT
CASSLQGSTDTQYF